The rows below give T cell receptor beta chains drawn from one sample of a study of blood T cell repertoires in COVID-19. Assay used: immunoSEQ multiplex PCR; TCRdb lists only in-frame clones, some missing. Seen here are 130,000 or so clones, around 83% observed once, and the top ten hold roughly 1.5%. Sample: peripheral blood. The origin of the receptors is a human donor in a cohort sampled during active COVID-19. CDR3s include the opening cysteine and the closing phenylalanine or tryptophan. D genes are given only for firm matches. The size field is filled for only some rows; it gives once, few, many or a size class.

D	V	size	J	DNA	CDR3
NA	TRBV7-6	NA	TRBJ2-1	TGTGCCAGCAGACCCTTACCTACAGGGATAATACACAATGAGCAGTTCTTC	CASRPLPTGIIHNEQFF
TRBD2	TRBV18	once	TRBJ2-2	TGTGCCAGCTCACCACTACTAGCGGGAGGATCCGGGGAGCTGTTTTTT	CASSPLLAGGSGELFF
TRBD2	TRBV28	NA	TRBJ2-1	TGTGCCAGCAGTTCCATAGCGGGACCTTCCTACAATGAGCAGTTCTTC	CASSSIAGPSYNEQFF
NA	TRBV7-9	once	TRBJ2-1	TGTGCCAGCAGCCGCCCTCGAGGGCAGGGGAGCTCCTACAATGAGCAGTTCTTC	CASSRPRGQGSSYNEQFF
TRBD1	TRBV14	NA	TRBJ2-7	TGTGCCAGCAGCGGGGACAGGCGAGGGGCCTACGAGCAGTACTTC	CASSGDRRGAYEQYF
TRBD2	TRBV5-1	NA	TRBJ2-3	TGCGCCAGCGCAGGACTAGCGGGGACTATTAATACGCAGTATTTT	CASAGLAGTINTQYF
TRBD2	TRBV10-1	NA	TRBJ2-7	TGCGCCAGCAGCGCCGCCCCTCTAGCGGGAGCGACCTACGAGCAGTACTTC	CASSAAPLAGATYEQYF
NA	TRBV28	NA	TRBJ2-1	TGTGCCAGCAGCCCCCTAGGTGGGGCAGGCGTTAGTTACAATGAGCAGTTCTTC	CASSPLGGAGVSYNEQFF
NA	TRBV14	NA	TRBJ1-1	TGTGCCAGCAGCCTTTCCCCGGGCACTGAAGCTTTCTTT	CASSLSPGTEAFF
TRBD1	TRBV11-2	NA	TRBJ2-7	TGTGCCAGCAGTAGGACAGGGGACGAGCAGTACTTC	CASSRTGDEQYF
TRBD1	TRBV29-1	NA	TRBJ1-2	TGCAGCGTTGAAGCGGCAGGGGGCTATGGCTACACCTTC	CSVEAAGGYGYTF
NA	TRBV7-6	NA	TRBJ2-3	TGTGCCAGCAGCCCGGGCCCTCTAGCGACCACAGATACGCAGTATTTT	CASSPGPLATTDTQYF
TRBD1	TRBV7-6	NA	TRBJ2-5	TGTGCCAGCAGCTGGAAGGGACAGGCTGCCGGGGGAGAGACCCAGTACTTC	CASSWKGQAAGGETQYF
NA	TRBV28	NA	TRBJ2-7	TGTGCCAGCAGTTTCCCCCCCAGCTACGAGCAGTACTTC	CASSFPPSYEQYF
NA	TRBV5-8	few	TRBJ2-3	TGTGCCAGCAGCTTGGGTTCTGCAGGTACCACAGATACGCAGTATTTT	CASSLGSAGTTDTQYF
TRBD1	TRBV28	NA	TRBJ1-5	TGTGCCAGCAGTGGGACAGGGGGCAAGGCTCAGCCCCAGCATTTT	CASSGTGGKAQPQHF